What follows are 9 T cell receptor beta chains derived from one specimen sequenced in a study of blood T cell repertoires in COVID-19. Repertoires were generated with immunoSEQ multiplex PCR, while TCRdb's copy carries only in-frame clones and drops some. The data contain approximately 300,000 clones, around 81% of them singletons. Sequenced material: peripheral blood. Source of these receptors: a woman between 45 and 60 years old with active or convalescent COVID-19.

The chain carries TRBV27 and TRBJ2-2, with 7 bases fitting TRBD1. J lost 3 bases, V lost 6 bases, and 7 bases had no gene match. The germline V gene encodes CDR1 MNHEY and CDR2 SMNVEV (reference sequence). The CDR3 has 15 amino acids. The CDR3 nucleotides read TGTGCCAGCAGCCCCAGACAGGGCTACACCGGGGAGCTGTTTTTT. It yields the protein CASSPRQGYTGELFF.

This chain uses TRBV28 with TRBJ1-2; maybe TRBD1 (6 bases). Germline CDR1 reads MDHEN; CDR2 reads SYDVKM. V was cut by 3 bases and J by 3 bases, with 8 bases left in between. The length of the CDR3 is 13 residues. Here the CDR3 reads CASSLDRYYGYTF. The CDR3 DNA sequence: TGTGCCAGCAGTTTGGACAGATACTATGGCTACACCTTC.

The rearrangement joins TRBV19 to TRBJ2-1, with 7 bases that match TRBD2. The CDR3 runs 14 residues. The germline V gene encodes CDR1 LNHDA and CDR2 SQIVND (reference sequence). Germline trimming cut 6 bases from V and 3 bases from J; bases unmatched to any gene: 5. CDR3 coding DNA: TGTGCCAGTAGCTTGGGCGGGGGCTACAATGAGCAGTTCTTC. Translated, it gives CASSLGGGYNEQFF.

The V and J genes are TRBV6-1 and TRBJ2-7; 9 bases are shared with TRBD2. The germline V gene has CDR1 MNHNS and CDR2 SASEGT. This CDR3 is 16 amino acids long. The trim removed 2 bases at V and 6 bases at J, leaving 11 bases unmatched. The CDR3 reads CASSEMGLAGLAEQYF. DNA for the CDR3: TGTGCCAGCAGTGAAATGGGGCTAGCGGGACTTGCCGAGCAGTACTTC.

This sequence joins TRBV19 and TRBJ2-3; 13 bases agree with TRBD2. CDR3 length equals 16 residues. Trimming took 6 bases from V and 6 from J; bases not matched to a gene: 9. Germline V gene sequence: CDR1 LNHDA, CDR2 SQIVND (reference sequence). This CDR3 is CASRSSGLAGPDTQYF. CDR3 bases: TGTGCCAGTAGAAGTTCGGGACTAGCGGGACCCGATACGCAGTATTTT.

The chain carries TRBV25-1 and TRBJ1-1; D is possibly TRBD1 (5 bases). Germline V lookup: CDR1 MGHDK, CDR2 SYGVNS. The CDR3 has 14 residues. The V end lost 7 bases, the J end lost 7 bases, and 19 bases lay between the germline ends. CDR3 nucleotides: TGTGCCAGCACCCCCCTGTGGGGCGCCCATGAAGCTTTCTTT. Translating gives CASTPLWGAHEAFF.

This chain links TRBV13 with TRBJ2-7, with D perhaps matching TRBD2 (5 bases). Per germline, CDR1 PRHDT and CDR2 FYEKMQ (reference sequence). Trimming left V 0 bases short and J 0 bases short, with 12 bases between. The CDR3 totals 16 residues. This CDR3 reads CASSLGGLSVSYEQYF. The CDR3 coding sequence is TGTGCCAGCAGCTTAGGCGGACTTAGCGTCTCCTACGAGCAGTACTTC.

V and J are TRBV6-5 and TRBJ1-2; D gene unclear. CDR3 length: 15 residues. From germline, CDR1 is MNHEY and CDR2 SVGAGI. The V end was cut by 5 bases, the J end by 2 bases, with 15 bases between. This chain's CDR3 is CASSKEVGSNYGYTF. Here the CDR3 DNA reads TGTGCCAGCAGTAAGGAGGTAGGGAGCAACTATGGCTACACCTTC.

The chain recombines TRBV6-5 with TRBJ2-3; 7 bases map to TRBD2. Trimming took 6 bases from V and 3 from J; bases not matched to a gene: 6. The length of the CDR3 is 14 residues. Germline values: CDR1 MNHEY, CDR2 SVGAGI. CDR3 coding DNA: TGTGCCAGCAGCCGCGGGAGCCCGACAGATACGCAGTATTTT. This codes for CASSRGSPTDTQYF.